These 8 T cell receptor beta chains came from one sample sequenced in a study of T cell clonality in common variable immunodeficiency. Generated by immunoSEQ multiplex PCR, the TCRdb table keeps only in-frame clones and is missing some. Found here are tens of thousands of clones, no singletons; the ten largest cover roughly 6.2%. Input material: peripheral blood mononuclear cells. Source of these receptors: a person aged 18 to 69 in good health.

This clone was counted at least ten times. The CDR3 is cut off 3 residues early in the read; its end comes from the germline J gene. The V and J genes are TRBV20-1 and TRBJ2-7; a weak D match, TRBD1 (6 bases). Trimming shortened V by 0 bases and J by 3 bases, and 12 bases separated the two germline ends. Germline CDR1 is DFQATT and CDR2 is SNEGSKA (reference sequence). The CDR3 length is 14 residues. CDR3 bases read: TGCAGTGCTAGAGATCGAGGGGACATCTACGAG. It codes for CSARDRGDIYE. The entire CDR3 reads CSARDRGDIYEQYF.

This clone was recorded many times. The missing CDR3 end, 3 residues past where the read stops, is filled in from the germline J gene. The chain employs TRBV5-4 and TRBJ2-3; 10 bases are a match to TRBD2. The CDR3 extends over 16 amino acids. J lost 1 base, V lost 3 bases, and 5 bases had no gene match. Germline CDR1 reads SGHNT; CDR2 reads YYREEE (reference sequence). The part of the CDR3 DNA that was read is TGTGCCAGCAGCTCCCAAGCGGGGGGGCGCACAGATACG. Translating it yields CASSSQAGGRTDT. The whole CDR3 sequence reads CASSSQAGGRTDTQYF.

This clone was picked up many times. The read finishes 3 residues shy of the CDR3 end, and the germline J gene is used to complete it. The chain uses TRBV7-2 and TRBJ2-1, with TRBD2 matching over 7 bases. The germline gives CDR1 SGHTA, CDR2 FQGNSA. V shed 3 bases, J shed 7 bases, and the junction held 3 bases outside the gene matches. CDR3 size: 13 residues. The CDR3 protein is CASSFLGGNEQFF. CDR3 DNA (partial): TGTGCCAGCAGCTTTCTGGGGGGGAATGAG.

This clone was recorded many times. Coverage ceases 3 residues before the CDR3 finishes, and the germline J gene fills in the end. V and J are TRBV19 and TRBJ2-1; the match to TRBD2 covers 8 bases. This CDR3 spans 14 amino acids. Unmatched junction bases numbered 6, after V lost 3 bases and J lost 8 bases. Germline V CDR1 and CDR2: LNHDA, SQIVND (reference sequence). The CDR3 protein is CASSIPSLADEQFF. The CDR3 bases that were read are TGTGCCAGTAGTATCCCCTCACTAGCGGATGAG.

This clone was detected many times. Read sequence stops 3 residues before the CDR3 end, and the germline J gene provides the missing end. This chain uses TRBV29-1 with TRBJ2-2; D remains ambiguous. V was shortened by 7 bases and J by 7 bases, with 13 bases between the two germline ends. The CDR3 extends over 12 amino acids. Germline V lookup: CDR1 SQVTM, CDR2 ANQGSEA. CDR3 bases read: TGCAGCGGTGTTTTTCCGGGCGGGGAG. Amino acids: CSGVFPGGE. The whole CDR3 region reads CSGVFPGGELFF.

This chain's CDR3 is CAISEGPSYEQYF. CDR3 DNA, as far as it was read: TGTGCCATCAGTGAGGGTCCCAGCTACGAG. The chain has TRBV10-3 and TRBJ2-7, with no clear D. The DNA ends 3 residues before the CDR3 does, and the rest of the CDR3 is filled in from the germline J gene. Germline V gene data show CDR1 as ENHRY and CDR2 as SYGVKD. V lost 2 bases and J 3 bases, leaving 8 bases between the germline ends. The CDR3 loop spans 13 amino acids.

This clone was seen ten or more times. CDR3 protein: CASRQDFYEQYF. The part of the CDR3 DNA that was read is TGCGCCAGCCGACAGGATTTCTACGAG. V gene TRBV5-1 combines with J gene TRBJ2-7; D might be TRBD1 (6 bases). With the read ending 3 residues before the CDR3 end, the germline J gene is used to fill in that end. Germline CDR1 and CDR2: SGHRS and YFSETQ. This CDR3 region has 12 residues. V lost 7 bases and J 3 bases, leaving 11 bases between the germline ends. Full variable domain (missing parts from reference TRBV5-1 and TRBJ2-7): KAGVTQTPRYLIKTRGQQVTLSCSPISGHRSVSWYQQTPGQGLQFLFEYFSETQRNKGNFPGRFSGRQFSNSRSEMNVSTLELGDSALYLCASRQDFYEQYFGPGTRLTVT.

This clone has a count of ten or more. Read coverage stops 3 residues before the CDR3 terminus; the germline J gene supplies the remainder. Within the sample, other DNA sequences also encode this same CDR3. J is TRBJ1-3 and V is TRBV5-1, with unresolved D. This CDR3 comprises 15 residues. Trimming removed 4 bases at V and 0 bases at J, with 11 bases between. Germline V gene sequence: CDR1 SGHRS, CDR2 YFSETQ. The part of the CDR3 DNA that was read is TGCGCCAGCAGCCCCTCACTAGGCTCTGGAAACACC. Its translation is CASSPSLGSGNT. The whole CDR3 protein is CASSPSLGSGNTIYF.